The present TCR beta chain was sequenced within a study of cytomegalovirus exposure and HLA in healthy donors. The study ran its PCR with 60 Vbeta and 13 Jbeta primers. The method was immunoSEQ multiplex PCR; TCRdb's version includes in-frame clones alone and lacks a portion of them. In the table there are more than 90,000 clones, under 80% of which are singletons. As regards this clone: Its antigen is as yet unknown.

Study-level findings and limits: Sequencing likely caused a cluster of highly shared sequence variants. At a 0.05 false discovery rate, a later analysis found some 17,000 TCR beta sequences to be associated with HLA alleles. Researchers left out some V segments, among them TRBV6-2 and TRBV6-3, as indistinguishable.

This CDR3 is 14 amino acids long. V was clipped by 10 bases and J by 0 bases, with 13 bases between them. Looked up from germline, CDR1 is MNHNS and CDR2 is SASEGT. Healthy bone marrow donors made up the donor group. The specimen sequenced was PBMCs. The chain is built from TRBV6-1 and TRBJ2-1, with a possible D match to TRBD2 (6 bases). The receptor was isolated from a human donor in good health. The CDR3 sequence is CATFDGSSYNEQFF. The CDR3 region has the DNA TGTGCCACCTTTGACGGGAGCTCCTACAATGAGCAGTTCTTC.